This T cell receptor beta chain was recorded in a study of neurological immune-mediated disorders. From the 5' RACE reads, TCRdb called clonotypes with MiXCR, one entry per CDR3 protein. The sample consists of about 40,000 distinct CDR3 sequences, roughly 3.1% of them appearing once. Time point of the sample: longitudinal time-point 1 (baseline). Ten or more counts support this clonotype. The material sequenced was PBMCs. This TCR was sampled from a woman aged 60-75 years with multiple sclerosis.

The CDR3 bases are TGTGCCAGCAGCGTAGCCTGGGACTATGGCTACACCTTC. This sequence encodes CASSVAWDYGYTF. This chain joins TRBV9 and TRBJ1-2; D gene ambiguous. V was cut by 0 bases and J by 3 bases, with 6 bases left in between. The germline CDR1 and CDR2 sequences are SGDLS and YYNGEE. This CDR3 spans 13 amino acids.